This section outlines one TCR beta chain sequence together with its context. Its antigen has not been determined. Within one base of it there is no much larger clone, and no base qualities were kept. The immunoSEQ Assay, a bias-controlled multiplex PCR, was used to amplify TCRbeta CDR3 regions from genomic DNA. Per the authors' processing: The number of nucleated cells in each sample was estimated by amplification of reference gene primers within the assay. Sequence reads were collapsed and filtered to measure the absolute abundance of every unique TCRbeta CDR3 rearrangement. Productive Simpson clonality was computed per sample as the square root of Simpson's diversity index over productive rearrangements. Drawn from immuneACCESS, this table holds only the in-frame rearrangements with V and J called that TCRdb kept. Clones are partly lost; checked studies trace under half to an unresolved V gene and leave the rest unexplained. D and trimming come from the DNA, and the V and J calls and clone size come from that table. For this sample the table gives approximately 120,000 clones, of which nearly 90% were detected only once. Approximately 1.1% of the sample rests with the top ten.

These data belong to a study of blood T cell repertoires in COVID-19 (dated by TCRdb to 2019 to 2021). With respect to the entire study: The collaborator samples originated in the United States, Italy and Spain and spanned the acute and convalescent phases of COVID-19. The material from the prospective study consisted of cDNA or gDNA derived from T cells, B-cell-depleted T cells, or PBMCs. Deeply sampled blood TCRbeta repertoires from subjects exposed to, actively infected with, or recovered from COVID-19 were included in the dataset. The repertoires were made available in a free public database intended to serve as a resource for research on the immune response to SARS-CoV-2. Samples came from the ongoing ImmuneRACE study (first 160 participants) plus 1,254 subjects from 6 global collaborators. The sample metadata nearly always contained a de-identified subject ID, COVID-19 status, age in years and sex. Where HLA class I and class II types were available, the types were taken from metadata supplied by the sample provider, not from assay-based typing.

Reading the germline V gene gives CDR1 KGHSH and CDR2 LQKENI. Counted from cysteine to phenylalanine, this CDR3 has 20 amino acids. Solely the CDR3 DNA is kept, with 60 bases framed from the first base. Trimming leaves V shorter by 4 bases and J shorter by 0 bases, with the junction holding 13 bases beyond the gene matches. The research as a whole found: How much clinical and demographic metadata was included differed by source and by participant, and the metadata was provided uncurated.

The collaborating institutions used their own protocols to collect whole blood in K2EDTA tubes. For TCRbeta analysis, collaborators shipped samples as frozen whole blood, isolated PBMCs, or DNA extracted from either of those sample types. The sequence was obtained from an elderly woman with acute or convalescent COVID-19. The sample comprised peripheral blood. The sequence links TRBV18 to TRBJ2-1, and 12 bases in between align with TRBD2. The CDR3 corresponds to CASSRGVLAGGLSSYNEQFF. The DNA sequence is TGTGCCAGCTCACGGGGTGTACTAGCGGGAGGTCTGAGCTCCTACAATGAGCAGTTCTTC.